The T cell receptor beta chain under discussion was sequenced for a study of molecular identifiers for immune sequencing clone quantification (dated by TCRdb to the late 2010s). The study in broad terms: For a replicate experiment, RNA from around 20,000 or 100,000 naive CD8 T cells was divided into five aliquots, of which four were sequenced. This methods study used CD8 T cells to benchmark TCR RNA copy counting and molecular-identifier clustering-based TCR repertoire sequencing (MIDCIRS).

Including the terminal cysteine and phenylalanine, the CDR3 comprises 19 residues. Of the read, only the CDR3 DNA is kept; its 57 bases are in frame from base 1. Here V drops 4 bases and J drops 5 bases, and the junction holds 18 bases not matched to any gene. The germline V gene (reference sequence) yields DFQATT for CDR1 and SNEGSKA for CDR2. Libraries of naive CD8 T cells were generated from about 20,000 to 1,000,000 sorted cells, with 10%, 30% or 50% of the purified RNA used. Naive CD8 T cells were FACS-sorted as CD8+CD4-CCR7+CD45RA+ on a BD FACSAria II into RLT Plus buffer. To test detection sensitivity, Jurkat RNA equivalent to about ten TCR copies was spiked into samples of roughly 18,000-1,000,000 naive CD8 T cells. CD8 T cells were enriched using RosetteSep CD8+ T Cell Enrichment Cocktail and Ficoll-Paque, and the enriched cells then underwent ACK red cell lysis. Points the paper makes about the study in general: Spiked-in Jurkat TCR RNA (around eleven copies' worth), which is not part of the donor repertoire, was contained in the naive libraries. Clones above 20 RNA copies held over 99% of molecules in CMV-specific effector cells but under 1% in naive cells. Highly expanded clone sizes could be underestimated because identical TCR molecules may share a barcode. A single cell's worth of spiked-in Jurkat TCR RNA was reported detectable even among one million naive CD8 T cells. Modeling indicated around 3 TCR RNA copies recovered per cell, compared with about ten by digital PCR, which implies a capture efficiency of about 27%. When barcode sub-clustering was omitted, TCR diversity was inflated by chimeric consensus sequences, with chimeras reaching as high as 47%.

About this clonotype itself: Its antigen specificity is not known. The sample holds no much larger clone one base away, and base qualities are not on file.

The library was obtained by PCR. Sequencing instrument: NextSeq 500. Bulk TCR libraries were made following a previously described method, with the TCR primers given in Table S5. The Qiagen AllPrep DNA/RNA kit was used to purify total RNA. Reads from multiple sequencing runs of the same library were pooled before analysis. Per the original workflow: Only reads with exact TCR constant sequence were kept, trimmed to 150 nt, and grouped by their 12-nt molecular barcodes. Reads inside each barcode group were sub-clustered using a 15% Levenshtein threshold, and a quality-weighted consensus sequence was constructed for each RNA molecule. Non-functional sequences were removed, as were lower-count sequences one edit away from another. Based on fitting two negative binomial distributions, any barcode sub-cluster with under 20% of the maximum read count was discarded. TCRdb ran its own pipeline on the public reads, namely fastp trimming at Q25 and MiXCR clone calling, and kept in-frame beta chains. Here each entry gathers all rows of one CDR3 protein and keeps the most common genes and DNA. The authors' filters were not applied to this entry. Present in this sample are more than 550,000 distinct CDR3 sequences, 25% of which were seen just once. The ten largest clones represent about 0.78% of the sample.

The rearrangement joined TRBV20-1 to TRBJ1-6, with 9 bases matching TRBD1. The material sequenced was naive CD8+ T cells from blood, with Jurkat cell RNA spiked in. Taken with the paper, the label for cell subset or site translates to: FACS-sorted CD8+CD4-CCR7+CD45RA+ naive T cells. This receptor was obtained from a human donor in good health. Some libraries in this study had Jurkat cell RNA spiked in. The DNA sequence is as follows: TGCAGTGCTAAAGGTCGGGACAGGGTTATCTTTGGTGATAATTCACCCCTCCACTTT. Its translation is CSAKGRDRVIFGDNSPLHF.